The 15 T cell receptor beta chains presented below share a single source sample, sequenced in a study of Tregs in tolerant kidney transplant recipients. Repertoires were generated with immunoSEQ multiplex PCR, while TCRdb's copy carries only in-frame clones and drops some. The clone table shows roughly 15,000 clones, with the ten largest holding 3.5%. Recipients received nonmyeloablative bone marrow transplants from related graft donors, with transient mixed chimerism. Sequencing used CD4+ T cells from blood (PBMCs), obtained 12 months after the transplant. The source of these receptors is a human patient who received a combined kidney and bone marrow transplant. The graft donor may be the source of some T cells.

In regard to this clone: The read terminates 3 residues before the CDR3 end, so the remaining end is supplied by the germline J gene. The chain joins TRBV10-3 to TRBJ1-3; the D is unclear. CDR1 and CDR2 (germline): ENHRY, SYGVKD. With 8 bases removed from V and 0 bases from J, the gap between germline ends came to 8 bases. The CDR3 sequence is 13 residues long. The CDR3 DNA, read in part, is TGTGCCATCGCGGTTCTCTCTGGAAACACC. Translated: CAIAVLSGNT. The full CDR3 is CAIAVLSGNTIYF.

Worth noting for this clone: The read terminates 3 residues ahead of where the CDR3 ends, so the germline J gene completes it. This chain joins TRBV7-3 and TRBJ2-3; D gene unclear. Between the trimmed V and J ends, which lost 1 base and 2 bases, there was a span of 7 bases. This CDR3 region has 14 residues. Germline CDR1 reads SGHTA; CDR2 reads FQGTGA. CDR3 sequence reads: CASSLKSHTDTQYF. CDR3 bases read: TGTGCCAGCAGCTTAAAATCCCACACAGATACG.

For this clone: Sequencing ends 3 residues short of the CDR3 end; the germline J gene provides the rest. V gene TRBV6-2 or TRBV6-3 combines with J gene TRBJ2-1, with D maybe TRBD2 (6 bases). Germline V gene data show CDR1 as MNHEY and CDR2 as SVGEGT. The CDR3 is made up of 15 amino acids. Trimming shortened V by 6 bases and J by 2 bases, and 14 bases separated the two germline ends. The CDR3 region is CASREAGRTYNEQFF. The sequenced part of the CDR3 DNA is TGTGCCAGCAGGGAGGCGGGGAGGACCTACAATGAG.

On this clone itself: The read stops 3 residues short of the end of the CDR3; the missing end is completed from the germline J gene. The chain recombines TRBV18 with TRBJ2-3, with D possibly being TRBD2 (6 bases). V was pared by 3 bases and J by 8 bases, with 15 bases between. This CDR3 region has 14 residues. Germline V gene sequence: CDR1 KGHSH, CDR2 LQKENI. The covered CDR3 bases are TGTGCCAGCTCACCTACGAGGTCCGGGGGTACG. Its protein is CASSPTRSGGT. The CDR3 as a whole reads CASSPTRSGGTQYF.

About this clone itself: The germline gene is not matched at one end of the junction; a read error may be the cause. Read coverage stops 3 residues before the CDR3 terminus; the germline J gene supplies the remainder. The V and J genes are TRBV20-1 and TRBJ2-7; TRBD2 matches 9 bases. CDR1 is DFQATT and CDR2 is SNEGSKA in the germline V gene (reference sequence). The CDR3 is 15 amino acids. The CDR3 region is CSAREGTSPSYEQYF. The covered CDR3 bases are TGCAGTGCCAGAGAGGGGACTAGCCCTAGTTACGAG.

As regards this clone: The read stops 3 residues short of the end of the CDR3; the missing end is completed from the germline J gene. This chain uses TRBV20-1 with TRBJ2-3; weak D call: TRBD2 (6 bases). V was shortened by 6 bases and J by 0 bases, with 16 bases between the two germline ends. Germline V CDR1 and CDR2: DFQATT, SNEGSKA (reference sequence). There are 15 residues in the CDR3. CDR3 in amino acids: CSARLPSASTDTQYF. Partial CDR3 DNA: TGCAGTGCGAGACTGCCTAGCGCCAGCACAGATACG.

Worth noting for this clone: The read stops 3 residues short of the end of the CDR3; the missing end is completed from the germline J gene. The chain employs TRBV13 and TRBJ2-7; 7 nucleotides align to TRBD2. The CDR3 consists of 14 residues. Germline assignment: CDR1 PRHDT and CDR2 FYEKMQ (reference sequence). V lost 7 bases to trimming and J lost 0 bases; unmatched junction nucleotides: 6. CDR3 loop: CASTPRGSSYEQYF. The part of the CDR3 DNA that was read is TGTGCCAGCACCCCGCGGGGGAGCTCCTACGAG.

About this clone: The read terminates 3 residues before the CDR3 end, so the remaining end is supplied by the germline J gene. The rearrangement joins TRBV6-2 or TRBV6-3 to TRBJ2-7; TRBD2 aligns across 8 bases. V gave up 6 bases and J gave up 2 bases; unmatched junction bases: 9. Germline V gene sequence: CDR1 MNHEY, CDR2 SVGEGT. This CDR3 is 15 amino acids long. Incomplete CDR3 DNA: TGTGCCAGCAGAAAAGCTAGCGGGCGCACCTACGAG. Translation gives CASRKASGRTYE. The CDR3, in full, reads CASRKASGRTYEQYF.

As for this clone: With the read ending 3 residues before the CDR3 end, the germline J gene is used to fill in that end. The V and J genes are TRBV20-1 and TRBJ1-1, with 7 bases lining up with TRBD1. Losses at the gene ends were 3 bases for V and 0 bases for J; bases not matched to a gene: 7. The CDR3 is 15 residues long. Germline CDR1 DFQATT, CDR2 SNEGSKA (reference sequence). This CDR3 reads CSARGLTGLNTEAFF. CDR3 DNA, as far as it was read: TGCAGTGCTAGGGGCTTGACAGGGTTGAACACTGAA.

Concerning this clone: The observed sequence ends 3 residues before the CDR3 terminus, with the missing tail filled in from the germline J gene. The chain carries TRBV2 and TRBJ2-7, with 8 bases that match TRBD2. The length of the CDR3 is 11 residues. The junction had 2 bases not matched to a gene; V was cut back by 7 bases and J by 6 bases. CDR1 is SNHLY and CDR2 is FYNNEI in the germline V gene. The part of the CDR3 DNA that was read is TGTGCCAGCACGGGGGGGGTCGAG. Translation: CASTGGVE. The CDR3 reads in full as CASTGGVEQYF.

Concerning this clone itself: The read ends 3 residues before the CDR3 terminus; that terminus is restored from the germline J gene. The V gene is TRBV28, the J gene TRBJ2-7; TRBD2 matches at 7 bases. The ends lost 2 bases at V and 2 bases at J; junction bases unmatched: 9. The CDR3 is made up of 16 amino acids. The germline V gene encodes CDR1 MDHEN and CDR2 SYDVKM. CDR3 bases read: TGTGCCAGCAGTTTAGACGGGGGGAGTTCGCCCTACGAG. Amino acid sequence: CASSLDGGSSPYE. The full CDR3 is CASSLDGGSSPYEQYF.

With regard to this clone: The read halts 3 residues ahead of the CDR3 end, with the missing end drawn from the germline J gene. This sequence joins TRBV28 and TRBJ1-1, with D perhaps matching TRBD1 (6 bases). The CDR3 spans 13 residues. CDR1 is MDHEN and CDR2 is SYDVKM in the germline V gene. V was clipped by 7 bases and J by 0 bases, with 9 bases between them. The CDR3 here is CASNRVMNTEAFF. The covered CDR3 bases are TGTGCCAGCAACAGGGTCATGAACACTGAA.

The CDR3: CASSLYFLSGTGITSEQFF. CDR3 DNA (partial): TGCGCCAGCAGCTTATACTTCCTATCAGGGACAGGGATAACAAGTGAG. The chain links TRBV5-1 to TRBJ2-1; 9 nucleotides line up with TRBD1. Sequencing ends 3 residues short of the CDR3 end; the germline J gene provides the rest. Germline lookup yields CDR1 SGHRS and CDR2 YFSETQ. The CDR3 length is 19 residues. Germline trimming cut 2 bases from V and 9 bases from J; bases unmatched to any gene: 21.

The CDR3 region is CSAFRTGKGEQYF. The sequenced CDR3 bases are TGCAGTGCCTTTCGGACAGGGAAGGGCGAG. J is TRBJ2-7 and V is TRBV20-1, with 8 bases identical to TRBD1. The sequence runs out 3 residues before the end of the CDR3; the remainder is reconstructed from the germline J gene. There are 13 residues in the CDR3. Germline assignment: CDR1 DFQATT and CDR2 SNEGSKA (reference sequence). V trimming: 6 bases; J trimming: 6 bases; junction bases outside the gene matches: 10.

With respect to this clone: The read gets to within 3 residues of the CDR3 end, and the germline J gene fills in the rest. This rearrangement joins TRBV20-1 to TRBJ1-1; D may be TRBD1 (6 bases). CDR3 size: 13 residues. CDR1 and CDR2 (germline): DFQATT, SNEGSKA (reference sequence). The CDR3 bases that were read are TGCAGTGCTAGAGAAGCGGGGGCGCGAGAA. This encodes CSAREAGARE. The whole CDR3 sequence reads CSAREAGAREAFF.